These 31 T cell receptor beta chains share one sample of origin, sequenced in a study of T-cell reconstitution after alpha-beta-depleted transplantation in children. During its preparation, the TCRbeta library received unique molecular identifiers. TCRdb itself ran the PCR reads through MiXCR, one entry per CDR3 protein. Counted here are 230,000 or so distinct CDR3 sequences, 9.5% to 15% occurring once; the ten biggest clones make up 2% to 3%. This specimen consisted of PBMCs from the stem cell graft donor, obtained from the stem cell graft. These receptors were obtained from a human donor who donated a stem cell graft to a child with acute lymphoblastic leukemia.

This clonotype occurred many times. The chain links TRBV5-1 to TRBJ2-6, with D perhaps matching TRBD2 (5 bases). CDR3 length equals 16 residues. Germline V gene data show CDR1 as SGHRS and CDR2 as YFSETQ. V was cut by 0 bases and J by 4 bases, with 11 bases left in between. The CDR3 DNA is TGCGCCAGCAGCTTGGAACGGGGAGCAGGGGCCAACGTCCTGACTTTC. Encoded protein: CASSLERGAGANVLTF.

This clonotype appeared many times. The V and J genes are TRBV5-6 and TRBJ2-7; TRBD2 matches 9 bases. The germline gives CDR1 SGHDT, CDR2 YYEEEE. J gave up 2 bases and V 0 bases, and 3 bases lay outside the gene matches. This CDR3 region has 15 residues. CDR3: CASSLELAGAYEQYF. Written as DNA, the CDR3 is TGTGCCAGCAGCTTGGAACTAGCGGGTGCCTACGAGCAGTACTTC.

This clonotype was detected many times. The chain employs TRBV12-3 or TRBV12-4 and TRBJ2-4, with a tentative D call TRBD2 (6 bases). This CDR3 spans 13 amino acids. The V and J ends lost 0 bases and 8 bases respectively, with 8 bases between them. The CDR3 DNA reads as TGTGCCAGCAGTTTAGCGCGGAGGGACATTCAGTACTTC. Amino acids: CASSLARRDIQYF.

In its sample, this clonotype was seen a few times. The V call is TRBV20-1, the J call TRBJ2-1, with a tentative D call TRBD1 (5 bases). Trimming cost V 0 bases and J 8 bases, with 11 bases left between them. Germline CDR1 and CDR2: DFQATT and SNEGSKA (reference sequence). CDR3 length: 13 residues. The CDR3 DNA reads as TGCAGTGCTAGAGACTTTAGGGGCTATGAGCAGTTCTTC. The encoded protein is CSARDFRGYEQFF.

This clonotype has a single count. This chain joins TRBV5-4 and TRBJ1-4; 7 nucleotides align to TRBD1. The CDR3 is made up of 14 amino acids. The V gene end was trimmed by 3 bases and the J gene end by 8 bases; junction bases not matched to a gene: 7. Germline CDR1 is SGHNT and CDR2 is YYREEE (reference sequence). The CDR3 here is CASSWAGTEEKLFF. The DNA for the CDR3 is TGTGCCAGCAGCTGGGCCGGGACAGAGGAAAAACTGTTTTTT.

This clonotype was seen just once. The chain uses TRBV7-6 and TRBJ2-1; D might be TRBD2 (7 bases). This CDR3 has 18 residues. Germline loops: CDR1 SGHVS, CDR2 FNYEAQ. The ends were cut back, 5 bases at V and 10 bases at J, with 30 bases in the middle. CDR3 loop: CASSPRDAVGGAFGEQFF. The CDR3 DNA follows: TGTGCCAGCAGCCCACGTGATGCGGTAGGGGGGGCTTTTGGCGAGCAGTTCTTC. Full variable domain (remainder filled in from reference TRBV7-6 and TRBJ2-1): GAGVSQSPRYKVTKRGQDVALRCDPISGHVSLYWYRQALGQGPEFLTYFNYEAQQDKSGLPNDRFSAERPEGSISTLTIQRTEQRDSAMYRCASSPRDAVGGAFGEQFFGPGTRLTVL.

The J gene is TRBJ1-2, the V gene TRBV7-8; D unresolved. CDR1 and CDR2 (germline): SGHVS, FQNEAQ. V was pared by 4 bases and J by 0 bases, with 15 bases between. The CDR3 length is 16 residues. DNA of the CDR3: TGTGCCAGCAGCTCTGCTATGCCCGGGGCTAACTATGGCTACACCTTC. Translating gives CASSSAMPGANYGYTF.

This clonotype was recorded many times. The V and J genes are TRBV9 and TRBJ2-3, with D possibly called TRBD1 or TRBD2 (5 bases each). In germline, CDR1 is SGDLS, CDR2 YYNGEE. V was clipped by 0 bases and J by 0 bases, with 5 bases between them. This CDR3 has 14 amino acids. As DNA, the CDR3 is TGTGCCAGCAGCGTAGGGGACAGCACAGATACGCAGTATTTT. Encoded protein: CASSVGDSTDTQYF.

This clonotype was observed at least ten times. The chain recombines TRBV20-1 with TRBJ1-4; D gene ambiguous. Trimming cost V 5 bases and J 8 bases, with 9 bases left between them. Germline CDR1 DFQATT, CDR2 SNEGSKA (reference sequence). CDR3 length equals 11 residues. The CDR3 nucleotides are TGCAGTGCTCCCGAGAGGGAAAAACTGTTTTTT. Protein sequence: CSAPEREKLFF.

The chain combines TRBV7-2 with TRBJ2-2; possible D gene TRBD1, 5 bases. The V end lost 4 bases, the J end lost 4 bases, and 10 bases lay between the germline ends. The germline V gene encodes CDR1 SGHTA and CDR2 FQGNSA. This CDR3 is 14 amino acids long. The CDR3 nucleotides are TGTGCCAGCAGCTCCCAGGGAACCACCGGGGAGCTGTTTTTT. Amino acid sequence: CASSSQGTTGELFF.

The chain carries TRBV5-1 and TRBJ2-3; D could derive from TRBD1 or TRBD2 (5 bases each). CDR1 and CDR2 from the germline V gene are SGHRS and YFSETQ. The CDR3 contains 15 residues. V was pared by 6 bases and J by 4 bases, with 18 bases between. CDR3 region: CASNIPGRGPDTQYF. CDR3 nucleotide sequence: TGCGCCAGCAATATACCGGGACGCGGCCCAGATACGCAGTATTTT.

The chain recombines TRBV5-1 with TRBJ2-1; the match to TRBD2 covers 9 bases. CDR3 length: 16 residues. Losses at the gene ends were 0 bases for V and 3 bases for J; bases not matched to a gene: 4. CDR1 and CDR2 from the germline V gene are SGHRS and YFSETQ. The CDR3 bases are TGCGCCAGCAGCTTGGCACTAGCGGGTATCTACAATGAGCAGTTCTTC. Translation gives CASSLALAGIYNEQFF.

This clonotype was observed many times. The chain is built from TRBV6-2 or TRBV6-3 and TRBJ2-2; 7 bases are shared with TRBD1. With V trimmed by 0 bases and J by 5 bases, 9 bases remained unmatched. This CDR3 is 17 amino acids long. Germline V gene lookup returns CDR1 MNHEY and CDR2 SVGEGT. CDR3 protein: CASSYSKKGARTGELFF. DNA for the CDR3: TGTGCCAGCAGTTACTCGAAGAAGGGGGCGAGGACCGGGGAGCTGTTTTTT.

The chain employs TRBV12-3 or TRBV12-4 and TRBJ1-2; TRBD1 matches 9 bases. This CDR3 has 15 residues. Losses at the gene ends were 7 bases for V and 7 bases for J; bases not matched to a gene: 13. DNA of the CDR3: TGTGCCAGCACCCTGGAGGGACAGGGATTTAGTGGCTACACCTTC. This translates into CASTLEGQGFSGYTF.

This clonotype was seen ten or more times. V gene TRBV27 combines with J gene TRBJ2-1; 13 bases map to TRBD2. Germline V CDR1 and CDR2: MNHEY, SMNVEV (reference sequence). V gave up 6 bases and J gave up 4 bases; unmatched junction bases: 0. This CDR3 has 14 residues. The CDR3: CASRGLAGYNEQFF. The CDR3 DNA follows: TGTGCCAGCAGGGGACTAGCGGGATACAATGAGCAGTTCTTC.

In this sample, this clonotype turned up many times. The chain uses TRBV12-3 or TRBV12-4 and TRBJ1-5; D not resolved. The CDR3 has 14 residues. Trimming cost V 8 bases and J 4 bases, with 15 bases left between them. The CDR3: CASSPSGRNQPQHF. The CDR3 nucleotides read TGTGCCAGCTCACCGTCAGGAAGAAATCAGCCCCAGCATTTT.

At least ten counts were recorded for this clonotype. The chain recombines TRBV4-2 with TRBJ2-3; D is ambiguous. Deletions cut 2 bases from V and 2 bases from J, with 8 bases between. The germline gives CDR1 LGHNA, CDR2 YNFKEQ. This CDR3 is 14 amino acids long. The CDR3 protein is CASSQSWFTDTQYF. The CDR3 DNA reads as TGTGCCAGCAGCCAATCCTGGTTCACAGATACGCAGTATTTT.

In DNA, the CDR3 is TGTGCCAGCAGTTACGGACGGGCTTCCATGAACACTGAAGCTTTCTTT. It is translated as CASSYGRASMNTEAFF. The chain couples TRBV6-5 to TRBJ1-1, with D unclear. Trimming took off 2 bases at V and 0 bases at J, with 13 bases between the two ends. Germline V gene lookup returns CDR1 MNHEY and CDR2 SVGAGI. The CDR3 is made up of 16 amino acids.

Regarding this clonotype: A much bigger clone sits one base away, suggesting this may be a read error. The chain is built from TRBV7-3 and TRBJ2-1; TRBD2 is a possible D gene (6 bases). Between the trimmed V and J ends, which lost 3 bases and 4 bases, there was a span of 16 bases. The length of the CDR3 is 16 residues. Germline values: CDR1 SGHTA, CDR2 FQGTGA. In nucleotides, the CDR3 is TGTGCCAGCAGCTTCGATCCCTGGACTACTTACAATGAGCAGTTCTTC. This gives the protein CASSFDPWTTYNEQFF.

This clonotype was counted many times. The chain couples TRBV20-1 to TRBJ2-3; 8 positions agree with TRBD2. Trimming removed 5 bases from V and 4 bases from J; junction bases left unmatched: 8. The CDR3 is 14 residues long. Germline values: CDR1 DFQATT, CDR2 SNEGSKA (reference sequence). The CDR3 sequence is CSAPRGGRADTQYF. Here the CDR3 DNA reads TGCAGTGCTCCTCGGGGGGGTCGGGCAGATACGCAGTATTTT.

This clonotype is a singleton in its sample. Possible read error: a much larger clone is one base away. The chain carries TRBV6-1 and TRBJ2-2; D not certain. The germline gives CDR1 MNHNS, CDR2 SASEGT. The length of the CDR3 is 13 residues. The CDR3 reads CATQRANTGQLFF. CDR3 in DNA: TGTGCCACACAGAGAGCGAACACCGGGCAGCTGTTTTTT.

This clonotype was seen many times. This chain links TRBV5-1 with TRBJ2-7, with TRBD1 identical over 8 bases. CDR3 length: 14 amino acids. V was pared by 0 bases and J by 4 bases, with 3 bases of the junction left unmatched. CDR1 is SGHRS and CDR2 is YFSETQ in the germline V gene. The CDR3 bases are TGCGCCAGCAGCTTGGCAGGGGGCGGGTACGAGCAGTACTTC. Translated: CASSLAGGGYEQYF.

CDR3: CSSWGQGRSTEAFF. CDR3 DNA sequence: TGCAGTTCTTGGGGCCAGGGACGGAGCACTGAAGCTTTCTTT. The V and J genes are TRBV20-1 and TRBJ1-1; D perhaps matches TRBD1 (5 bases). The CDR3 has 14 residues. V lost 8 bases, J lost 4 bases, and 20 bases lay in between. Germline lookup yields CDR1 DFQATT and CDR2 SNEGSKA (reference sequence).

This clonotype has a count of ten or more. The chain employs TRBV13 and TRBJ1-1; 7 bases map to TRBD1. CDR1 PRHDT and CDR2 FYEKMQ come from the germline V gene (reference sequence). After removal of 4 bases from V and 4 bases from J, the junction contained 12 bases not matched to a gene. The CDR3 has 16 residues. The CDR3, as DNA: TGTGCCAGCAGCTCATCTAACGACAGGGTGGGCACTGAAGCTTTCTTT. Translated: CASSSSNDRVGTEAFF.

This clonotype was seen repeatedly, ten times or more. This chain joins TRBV12-3 or TRBV12-4 and TRBJ2-7; D might be TRBD2 (5 bases). Trimming cost V 4 bases and J 9 bases, with 13 bases left between them. The CDR3 is made up of 12 amino acids. CDR3 sequence (DNA): TGTGCCAGCAGTTCTTGGGAGAAGGGGCAGTACTTC. This translates into CASSSWEKGQYF.

The chain carries TRBV4-3 and TRBJ2-1; 14 positions match TRBD2. J gave up 8 bases and V 2 bases, and 8 bases lay outside the gene matches. The CDR3 has 17 residues. Germline V gene sequence: CDR1 LGHNA, CDR2 YSLEER. The CDR3 nucleotides are TGCGCCAGCAGCCAAAGACTAGCGGGAGGGCCTTCGGATGAGCAGTTCTTC. This codes for CASSQRLAGGPSDEQFF.

This clonotype was counted ten times or more. The V and J genes are TRBV5-1 and TRBJ2-3; 10 bases map to TRBD2. Germline V gene data show CDR1 as SGHRS and CDR2 as YFSETQ. After removal of 0 bases from V and 1 base from J, the junction contained 14 bases not matched to a gene. The CDR3 length is 20 residues. CDR3 DNA: TGCGCCAGCAGCTTGGCCGGGGCTAGCGGGGGCCCGCTACGCACAGATACGCAGTATTTT. Translated: CASSLAGASGGPLRTDTQYF.

This clonotype was observed at least ten times. The chain employs TRBV7-2 and TRBJ2-3; TRBD2 matches at 12 bases. V trimming: 5 bases; J trimming: 4 bases; junction bases outside the gene matches: 7. Germline V gene lookup returns CDR1 SGHTA and CDR2 FQGNSA. CDR3 size: 16 residues. The DNA for the CDR3 is TGTGCCAGCAGCACCTCTCTAGCGGGGGGGGCAGATACGCAGTATTTT. Amino acids: CASSTSLAGGADTQYF.

This clonotype has ten or more counts. The chain joins TRBV19 to TRBJ1-1, with no clear D. CDR1 and CDR2 (germline): LNHDA, SQIVND (reference sequence). V shed 3 bases and J shed 7 bases, with 9 bases lying between them. This CDR3 is 12 amino acids long. The CDR3 DNA follows: TGTGCCAGTAGTATCCCGGACCGTGAAGCTTTCTTT. Residues: CASSIPDREAFF. Supplemented by reference TRBV19 and TRBJ1-1, the full variable domain reads DGGITQSPKYLFRKEGQNVTLSCEQNLNHDAMYWYRQDPGQGLRLIYYSQIVNDFQKGDIAEGYSVSREKKESFPLTVTSAQKNPTAFYLCASSIPDREAFFGQGTRLTVV.

Comment on this clonotype: A much more abundant neighbour one base away suggests this may be a read error. The chain employs TRBV18 and TRBJ2-6; tentatively, D is TRBD2 (6 bases). The CDR3 has 14 residues. The germline gives CDR1 KGHSH, CDR2 LQKENI. The chain's CDR3 is CASSGGGGANGLTF. The CDR3 bases are TGTGCCAGTTCAGGAGGAGGAGGGGCCAACGGCCTGACTTTC.

The chain links TRBV12-3 or TRBV12-4 to TRBJ1-2; 7 bases fit TRBD1. Unmatched junction bases numbered 5, after V lost 3 bases and J lost 7 bases. The CDR3 loop spans 13 amino acids. This CDR3 is CASSFSDRSGYTF. CDR3 bases: TGTGCCAGCAGTTTTTCGGACAGGAGTGGCTACACCTTC.